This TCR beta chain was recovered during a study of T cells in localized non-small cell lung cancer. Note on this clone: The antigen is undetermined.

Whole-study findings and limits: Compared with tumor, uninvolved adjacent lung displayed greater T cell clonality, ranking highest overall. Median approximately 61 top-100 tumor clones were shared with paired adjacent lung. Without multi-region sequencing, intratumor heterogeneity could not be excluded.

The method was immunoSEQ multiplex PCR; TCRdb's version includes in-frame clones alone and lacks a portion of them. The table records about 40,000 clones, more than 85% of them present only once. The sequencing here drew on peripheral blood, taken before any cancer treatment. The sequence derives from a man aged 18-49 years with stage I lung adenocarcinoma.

This CDR3 reads CASSRSGQENQPQHF. CDR3 DNA sequence: TGTGCCAGCAGTAGGTCGGGACAGGAAAATCAGCCCCAGCATTTT. V gene TRBV6-5 combines with J gene TRBJ1-5, with 8 bases lining up with TRBD1. J lost 4 bases, V lost 5 bases, and 7 bases had no gene match. Germline CDR1 reads MNHEY; CDR2 reads SVGAGI. The CDR3 is made up of 15 amino acids.